Presented here are 15 T cell receptor beta chains from one specimen sequenced in a study of cytomegalovirus exposure and HLA in healthy donors. It was with 60 Vbeta and 13 Jbeta primers that the PCR ran. Measured with immunoSEQ multiplex PCR; TCRdb has only the in-frame clones, and not every one. The table shows over 150,000 clones, with over 70% occurring only once. Sequencing was done on a sample of PBMCs. All receptors come from a man in his late teens or twenties in good health and CMV-seropositive.

This clone was recorded once. The genes are TRBV19 and TRBJ1-5; tentative D call: TRBD1 (6 bases). Germline V CDR1 and CDR2: LNHDA, SQIVND (reference sequence). Trimming shortened V by 5 bases and J by 6 bases, and 14 bases separated the two germline ends. CDR3 size: 14 residues. This chain's CDR3 is CASSLTGRGQPQHF. The CDR3 DNA follows: TGTGCCAGTAGTCTCACAGGGAGAGGTCAGCCCCAGCATTTT.

The gene calls are TRBV19 and TRBJ2-1; 9 bases align to TRBD1. The V and J ends lost 1 base and 4 bases, in that order; junction bases with no gene match: 8. The CDR3 has 17 amino acids. Per the germline V gene, CDR1 is LNHDA and CDR2 is SQIVND (reference sequence). Here the CDR3 reads CASSIVVETGGYNEQFF. In DNA form, the CDR3 reads TGTGCCAGTAGTATAGTTGTTGAGACAGGGGGGTACAATGAGCAGTTCTTC.

This clone was picked up a small number of times. J is TRBJ2-3 and V is TRBV9; possible D gene TRBD2, 6 bases. CDR1 SGDLS and CDR2 YYNGEE come from the germline V gene. The ends were cut back, 3 bases at V and 4 bases at J, with 21 bases in the middle. The CDR3 sequence is 17 residues long. The CDR3 reads CASSAGPPAGRADTQYF. The CDR3 DNA reads TGTGCCAGCAGCGCCGGACCCCCAGCGGGCCGAGCAGATACGCAGTATTTT. Variable domain in full (rest from reference TRBV9 and TRBJ2-3): DSGVTQTPKHLITATGQRVTLRCSPRSGDLSVYWYQQSLDQGLQFLIQYYNGEERAKGNILERFSAQQFPDLHSELNLSSLELGDSALYFCASSAGPPAGRADTQYFGPGTRLTVL.

This clone was observed once. The genes are TRBV19 and TRBJ2-7; the D gene is possibly TRBD2 (6 bases). Germline-derived CDR1 and CDR2 are LNHDA and SQIVND (reference sequence). This CDR3 spans 14 amino acids. Trimming took 3 bases from V and 2 from J, leaving 11 bases between them. This chain's CDR3 is CASSIGGAAYEQYF. The CDR3 nucleotides are TGTGCCAGTAGTATTGGAGGGGCTGCCTACGAGCAGTACTTC. The entire variable domain, with the rest obtained from reference TRBV19 and TRBJ2-7, is as follows: DGGITQSPKYLFRKEGQNVTLSCEQNLNHDAMYWYRQDPGQGLRLIYYSQIVNDFQKGDIAEGYSVSREKKESFPLTVTSAQKNPTAFYLCASSIGGAAYEQYFGPGTRLTVT.

This clone came up once. J is TRBJ2-2 and V is TRBV4-3; 7 bases fit TRBD2. The CDR3 sequence is 16 residues long. Germline lookup yields CDR1 LGHNA and CDR2 YSLEER. With 0 bases clipped from V and 1 base from J, the junction kept 2 bases outside the gene matches. The CDR3 DNA follows: TGCGCCAGCAGCCAAGAAGGCGGGGGGAACACCGGGGAGCTGTTTTTT. It translates to CASSQEGGGNTGELFF.

The CDR3 DNA sequence: TGTGCCAGCAGACTACAGGGGCTCTCTGGAAACACCATATATTTT. Its translation is CASRLQGLSGNTIYF. This chain joins TRBV2 and TRBJ1-3, with 7 bases identical to TRBD1. The CDR3 has 15 residues. The V segment lost 6 bases and the J segment 0 bases; nucleotides outside the gene matches: 5. Germline V gives CDR1 SNHLY, CDR2 FYNNEI.

The chain is built from TRBV2 and TRBJ2-7, with 10 positions matching TRBD1. The germline gives CDR1 SNHLY, CDR2 FYNNEI. This CDR3 has 16 residues. V shed 0 bases and J 3 bases; nucleotides not matched to a gene: 5. The CDR3 DNA reads as TGTGCCAGCAGTGAAGCGCCGGGACAGGGGAACTACGAGCAGTACTTC. Translated, it gives CASSEAPGQGNYEQYF.

V and J are TRBV9 and TRBJ2-3; 8 positions agree with TRBD2. The CDR3 has 15 residues. Germline trimming cut 0 bases from V and 3 bases from J; bases unmatched to any gene: 3. The germline V gene encodes CDR1 SGDLS and CDR2 YYNGEE. CDR3 amino acids: CASSVVTGGTDTQYF. The CDR3 DNA sequence: TGTGCCAGCAGCGTAGTTACGGGGGGGACAGATACGCAGTATTTT.

J is TRBJ1-4 and V is TRBV9, with a tentative D call TRBD1 (6 bases). Per the germline V gene, CDR1 is SGDLS and CDR2 is YYNGEE. The CDR3 spans 15 residues. Trimming took 0 bases from V and 7 from J, leaving 13 bases between them. CDR3 sequence: CASSVGEGTLEKLFF. CDR3 nucleotide sequence: TGTGCCAGCAGCGTAGGGGAAGGGACACTTGAAAAACTGTTTTTT.

The rearrangement links TRBV10-2 to TRBJ1-5, with 9 bases matching TRBD1. The CDR3 loop spans 16 amino acids. Germline lookup yields CDR1 WSHSY and CDR2 SAAADI. V lost 2 bases to trimming and J lost 4 bases; unmatched junction nucleotides: 6. The CDR3 nucleotides read TGCGCCAGCAGTGAGCCGGGACAGGGCCTTAATCAGCCCCAGCATTTT. It codes for CASSEPGQGLNQPQHF.

This chain connects TRBV7-8 to TRBJ1-3; D possibly corresponds to TRBD1 (5 bases). Trimming left V 5 bases short and J 4 bases short, with 15 bases between. Looked up from germline, CDR1 is SGHVS and CDR2 is FQNEAQ. The CDR3 contains 15 residues. The CDR3 here is CASSPQGIWGNTIYF. The CDR3 DNA sequence: TGTGCCAGCAGCCCTCAGGGCATCTGGGGAAACACCATATATTTT.

The chain links TRBV9 to TRBJ1-3; TRBD1 is a possible D gene (6 bases). The CDR3 runs 16 residues. The germline gives CDR1 SGDLS, CDR2 YYNGEE. Trimming took off 4 bases at V and 0 bases at J, with 14 bases between the two ends. DNA of the CDR3: TGTGCCAGCAGCCTAAAACAGGGTCTCTCTGGAAACACCATATATTTT. It translates to CASSLKQGLSGNTIYF.

V and J are TRBV25-1 and TRBJ2-7; the D gene is possibly TRBD1 (6 bases). Per the germline V gene, CDR1 is MGHDK and CDR2 is SYGVNS. V was cut by 4 bases and J by 6 bases, with 19 bases left in between. This CDR3 contains 15 residues. The CDR3 DNA reads TGTGCCAGCAGTGGCTCTGACAGGAGACCCTCCGAGCAGTACTTC. Translating it yields CASSGSDRRPSEQYF.

This chain links TRBV9 with TRBJ2-7; D is unresolved. Germline assignment: CDR1 SGDLS and CDR2 YYNGEE. With 1 base removed from V and 5 bases from J, the gap between germline ends came to 10 bases. The CDR3 contains 13 residues. The CDR3, as DNA: TGTGCCAGCAGCGTATCAGATATCAACGAGCAGTACTTC. Translating gives CASSVSDINEQYF.

The CDR3 sequence: CASRGQGRNEKLFF. The CDR3 nucleotides read TGTGCCAGCAGGGGACAGGGGAGGAACGAAAAACTGTTTTTT. The J gene is TRBJ1-4, the V gene TRBV2, with 10 nucleotides matching TRBD1. From germline, CDR1 is SNHLY and CDR2 FYNNEI. V was clipped by 6 bases and J by 8 bases; unmatched bases: 6. The CDR3 is 14 residues long.